What follows is one T cell receptor (beta chain) and its context. Its antigen is undetermined. Libraries were prepared by immunoSEQ multiplex PCR; TCRdb keeps only in-frame clonotypes and omits some of them. The data hold approximately 110,000 clones, with 85% to 90% observed a single time. The study pooled second doses at about 4 or about 12 weeks. The data stem from a study of T cell responses to AZD1222 COVID-19 vaccine. Findings and caveats of the study: Among those given AZD1222, only six or seven were seropositive at baseline. Unmutated variant regions reportedly attract nearly half of all spike-specific TCRs.

Trimming removed 6 bases at V and 9 bases at J, with 15 bases between. CDR3 length equals 13 residues. The chain joins TRBV12-3 or TRBV12-4 to TRBJ2-1; D is uncertain. The input for sequencing was peripheral blood, taken 28 days after the second AZD1222 dose. The clonotype comes from an adult who received the AZD1222 COVID-19 vaccine. The CDR3 protein is CASRPLLWGEQFF. The CDR3 DNA sequence: TGTGCCAGCAGACCCCTTCTGTGGGGTGAGCAGTTCTTC.